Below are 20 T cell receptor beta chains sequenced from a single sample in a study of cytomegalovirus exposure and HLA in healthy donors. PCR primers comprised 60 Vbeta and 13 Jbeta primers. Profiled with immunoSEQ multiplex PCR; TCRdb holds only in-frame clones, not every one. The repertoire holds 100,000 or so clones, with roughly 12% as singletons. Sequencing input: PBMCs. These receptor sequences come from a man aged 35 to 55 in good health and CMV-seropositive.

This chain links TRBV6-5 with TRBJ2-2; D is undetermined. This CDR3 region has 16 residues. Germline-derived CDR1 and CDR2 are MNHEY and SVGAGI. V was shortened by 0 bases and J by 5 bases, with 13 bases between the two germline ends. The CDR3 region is CASSYSDVVETGELFF. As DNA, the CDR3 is TGTGCCAGCAGTTACTCGGATGTGGTGGAGACCGGGGAGCTGTTTTTT.

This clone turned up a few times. CDR3 nucleotides: TGCAGTGCTGGGGGGGCAGAGACCCAGTACTTC. As protein: CSAGGAETQYF. The chain recombines TRBV20-1 with TRBJ2-5, with a possible D match to TRBD2 (7 bases). V was cut by 5 bases and J by 4 bases, with 8 bases left in between. CDR1 and CDR2 from the germline V gene are DFQATT and SNEGSKA (reference sequence). The CDR3 sequence is 11 residues long.

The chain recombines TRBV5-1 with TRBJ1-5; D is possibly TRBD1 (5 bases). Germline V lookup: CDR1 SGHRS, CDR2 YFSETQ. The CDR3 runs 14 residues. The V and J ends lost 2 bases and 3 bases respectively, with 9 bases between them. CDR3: CASSFGGDNQPQHF. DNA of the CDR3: TGCGCCAGCAGCTTCGGGGGGGACAATCAGCCCCAGCATTTT.

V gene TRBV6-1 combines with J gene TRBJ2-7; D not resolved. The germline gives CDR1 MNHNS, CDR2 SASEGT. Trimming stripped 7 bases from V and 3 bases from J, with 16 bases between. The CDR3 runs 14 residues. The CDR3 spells CASTEAPSFYEQYF. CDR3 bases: TGTGCCAGCACCGAGGCTCCGTCCTTCTACGAGCAGTACTTC.

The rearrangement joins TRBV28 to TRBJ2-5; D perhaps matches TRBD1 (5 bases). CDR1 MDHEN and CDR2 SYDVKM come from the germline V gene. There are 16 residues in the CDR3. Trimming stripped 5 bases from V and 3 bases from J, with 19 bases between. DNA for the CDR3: TGTGCCAGCAGTAGGGGCCAAGTGACAGTAAAAGAGACCCAGTACTTC. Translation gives CASSRGQVTVKETQYF. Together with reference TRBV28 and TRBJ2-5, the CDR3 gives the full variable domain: DVKVTQSSRYLVKRTGEKVFLECVQDMDHENMFWYRQDPGLGLRLIYFSYDVKMKEKGDIPEGYSVSREKKERFSLILESASTNQTSMYLCASSRGQVTVKETQYFGPGTRLLVL.

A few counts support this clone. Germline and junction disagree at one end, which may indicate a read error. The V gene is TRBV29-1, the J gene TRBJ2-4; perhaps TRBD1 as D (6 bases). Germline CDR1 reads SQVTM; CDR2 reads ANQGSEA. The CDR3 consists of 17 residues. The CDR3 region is CSVTPGTGITAKNIRYF. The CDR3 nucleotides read TGCAGCGTTACCCCGGGAACAGGGATAACGGCCAAAAACATTCGGTACTTC.

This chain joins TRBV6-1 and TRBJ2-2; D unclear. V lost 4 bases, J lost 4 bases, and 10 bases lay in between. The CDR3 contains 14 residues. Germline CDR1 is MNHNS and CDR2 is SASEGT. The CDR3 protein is CASSVSRGTGELFF. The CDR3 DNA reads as TGTGCCAGCAGTGTTAGTCGAGGCACCGGGGAGCTGTTTTTT.

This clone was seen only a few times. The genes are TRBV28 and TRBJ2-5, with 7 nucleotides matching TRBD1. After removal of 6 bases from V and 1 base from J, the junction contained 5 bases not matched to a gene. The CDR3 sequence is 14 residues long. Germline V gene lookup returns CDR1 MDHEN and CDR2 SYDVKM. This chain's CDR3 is CASRTAGGQETQYF. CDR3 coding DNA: TGTGCCAGCAGAACCGCAGGGGGCCAAGAGACCCAGTACTTC. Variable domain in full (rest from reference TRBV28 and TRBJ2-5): DVKVTQSSRYLVKRTGEKVFLECVQDMDHENMFWYRQDPGLGLRLIYFSYDVKMKEKGDIPEGYSVSREKKERFSLILESASTNQTSMYLCASRTAGGQETQYFGPGTRLLVL.

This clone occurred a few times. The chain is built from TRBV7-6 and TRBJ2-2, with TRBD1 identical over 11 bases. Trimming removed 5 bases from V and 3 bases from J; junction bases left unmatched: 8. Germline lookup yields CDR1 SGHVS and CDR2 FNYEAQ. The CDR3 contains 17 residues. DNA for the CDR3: TGTGCCAGCAGCCCTACGCGGACAGGGGGCCACACCGGGGAGCTGTTTTTT. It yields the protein CASSPTRTGGHTGELFF. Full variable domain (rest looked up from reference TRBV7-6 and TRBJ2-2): GAGVSQSPRYKVTKRGQDVALRCDPISGHVSLYWYRQALGQGPEFLTYFNYEAQQDKSGLPNDRFSAERPEGSISTLTIQRTEQRDSAMYRCASSPTRTGGHTGELFFGEGSRLTVL.

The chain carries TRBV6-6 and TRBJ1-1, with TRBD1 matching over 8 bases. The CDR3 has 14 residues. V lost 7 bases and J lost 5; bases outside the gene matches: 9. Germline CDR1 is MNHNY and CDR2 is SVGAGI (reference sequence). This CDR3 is CASITQGGWTEAFF. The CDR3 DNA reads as TGTGCCAGCATTACACAGGGGGGATGGACTGAAGCTTTCTTT.

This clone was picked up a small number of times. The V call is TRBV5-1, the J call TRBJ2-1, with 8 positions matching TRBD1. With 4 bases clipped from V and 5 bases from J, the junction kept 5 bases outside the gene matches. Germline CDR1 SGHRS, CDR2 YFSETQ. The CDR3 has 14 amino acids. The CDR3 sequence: CASSKGQENNEQFF. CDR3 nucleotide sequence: TGCGCCAGCAGCAAGGGACAGGAAAACAATGAGCAGTTCTTC.

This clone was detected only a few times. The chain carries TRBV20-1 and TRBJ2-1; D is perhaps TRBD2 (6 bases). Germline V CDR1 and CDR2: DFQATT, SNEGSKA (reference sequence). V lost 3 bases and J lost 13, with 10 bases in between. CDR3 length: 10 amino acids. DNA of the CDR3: TGCAGTGCTAGTCAGGGAGGCCAGTTCTTC. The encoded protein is CSASQGGQFF.

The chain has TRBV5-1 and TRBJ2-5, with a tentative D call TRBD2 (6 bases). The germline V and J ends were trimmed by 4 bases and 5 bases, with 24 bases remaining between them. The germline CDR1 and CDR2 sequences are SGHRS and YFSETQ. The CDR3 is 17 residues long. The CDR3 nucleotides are TGCGCCAGCAGCAATATAACCGGGACTTTATTTAGGGAGACCCAGTACTTC. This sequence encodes CASSNITGTLFRETQYF.

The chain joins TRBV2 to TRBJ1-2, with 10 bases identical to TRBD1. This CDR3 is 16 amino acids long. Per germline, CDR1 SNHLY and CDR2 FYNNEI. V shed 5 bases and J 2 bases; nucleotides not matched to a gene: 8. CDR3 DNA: TGTGCCAGCAGTACCACGGGACAGGGGAGGAACTATGGCTACACCTTC. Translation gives CASSTTGQGRNYGYTF.

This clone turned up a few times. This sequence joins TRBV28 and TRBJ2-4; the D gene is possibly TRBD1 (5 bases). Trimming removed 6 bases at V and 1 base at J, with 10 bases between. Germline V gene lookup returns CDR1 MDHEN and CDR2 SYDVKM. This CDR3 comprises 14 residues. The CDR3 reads CASRLAGAKNIQYF. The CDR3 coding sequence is TGTGCCAGCAGATTAGCAGGGGCCAAAAACATTCAGTACTTC.

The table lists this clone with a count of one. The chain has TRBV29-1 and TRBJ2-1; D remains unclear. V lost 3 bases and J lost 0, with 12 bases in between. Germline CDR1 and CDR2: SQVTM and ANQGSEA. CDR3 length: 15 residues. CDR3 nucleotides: TGCAGCGTTGACCGTCCAGGAAGCTCCTACAATGAGCAGTTCTTC. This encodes CSVDRPGSSYNEQFF.

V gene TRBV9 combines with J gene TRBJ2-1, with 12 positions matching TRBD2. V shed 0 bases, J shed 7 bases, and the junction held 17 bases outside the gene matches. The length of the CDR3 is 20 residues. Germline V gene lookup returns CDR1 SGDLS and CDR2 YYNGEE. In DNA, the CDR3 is TGTGCCAGCAGCGTAGGCCTAGCGGGAGGGAGTGCAGGTCGTAGGAATGAGCAGTTCTTC. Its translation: CASSVGLAGGSAGRRNEQFF.

CDR3 region: CASSAALDLQDTQYF. CDR3 DNA sequence: TGTGCCAGCAGCGCCGCCCTAGACCTCCAAGATACGCAGTATTTT. The chain has TRBV9 and TRBJ2-3; no firm D call. Germline CDR1 and CDR2: SGDLS and YYNGEE. V was trimmed by 3 bases and J by 5 bases, leaving 16 bases between them. This CDR3 spans 15 amino acids.

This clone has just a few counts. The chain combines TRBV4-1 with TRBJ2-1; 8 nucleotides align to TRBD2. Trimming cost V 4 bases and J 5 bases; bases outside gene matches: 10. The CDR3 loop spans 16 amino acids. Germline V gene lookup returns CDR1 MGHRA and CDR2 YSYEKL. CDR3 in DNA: TGCGCCAGCAGCCGCGTGGGGGGCGGGAGGAACAATGAGCAGTTCTTC. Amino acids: CASSRVGGGRNNEQFF.

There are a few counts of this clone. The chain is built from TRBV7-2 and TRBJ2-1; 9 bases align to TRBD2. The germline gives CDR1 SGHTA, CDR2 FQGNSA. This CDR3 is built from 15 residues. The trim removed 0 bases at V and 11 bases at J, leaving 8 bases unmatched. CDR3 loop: CASSLATTREGKQFF. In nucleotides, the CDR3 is TGTGCCAGCAGCTTAGCCACCACGCGGGAGGGCAAGCAGTTCTTC.